These T cell receptor beta chains were read from a single sample in a study of blood T cells in healthy people across ages. One entry per CDR3 protein, called by TCRdb with MiXCR from the 5' RACE reads. The table shows roughly 860,000 distinct CDR3 sequences, with 62% occurring only once. Sample: blood. These receptor sequences come from a man aged 25 to 45 in good health. The CDR3 runs from the conserved cysteine through the conserved F or W. A D gene is named only where the DNA matches it firmly. Clone size, where shown, is once, few, many, or a class for clones that have expanded.

-	TRBV5-1	TRBJ2-3	-	TGCACCAGCAGCTTTACGGTCTCCCGAGATACGCAGTATTTT	CTSSFTVSRDTQYF
-	TRBV5-1	TRBJ1-2	-	TGCGCCTTGTTCCAAGTCAGCTATGGCTACACCTTC	CALFQVSYGYTF
-	TRBV7-8	TRBJ1-2	TRBD1	TGTGCCAGCAGCCCCACAGGGGTGCATGGCTACACCTTC	CASSPTGVHGYTF
-	TRBV12-3/TRBV12-4	TRBJ1-2	-	TGTGCCAGCAGTTTATTTGGGCAGGGAGGCGATGGCTACACCTTC	CASSLFGQGGDGYTF
few	TRBV27	TRBJ2-7	TRBD2	TGTGCCAGCAGTTTATCCGGGACTAGCTACGACGAGCAGTACTTC	CASSLSGTSYDEQYF
-	TRBV4-2	TRBJ2-5	-	TGTGCCAGCAGCCAAGATAGGCGGAAGACCCAGTACTTC	CASSQDRRKTQYF
-	TRBV18	TRBJ1-1	TRBD1	TGTGCCAGCTCACTGCAAACAGGGGAGGCTGAAGCTTTCTTT	CASSLQTGEAEAFF
-	TRBV20-1	TRBJ1-5	TRBD1	TGCAGTGCTAGGATTGGACAGGGGTGGCAGCCCCAGCATTTT	CSARIGQGWQPQHF
few	TRBV10-3	TRBJ2-1	-	TGTGCCATCAGTGACTCCAGGGCTGGGAGCTCCTACAATGAGCAGTTCTTC	CAISDSRAGSSYNEQFF
-	TRBV2	TRBJ1-1	-	TGTGCCAGCAGTGACGGAAATGAAGCTTTCTTT	CASSDGNEAFF
-	TRBV3-1	TRBJ2-7	TRBD2	TGTGCCGGCAGCCCTAGCGGTACCTACGAGCAGTACTTC	CAGSPSGTYEQYF
-	TRBV9	TRBJ2-1	TRBD2	TGTGCCAGCAGCGTTCCTGATATTAGCGGGGGAAGGGATGAGCAGTTCTTC	CASSVPDISGGRDEQFF
-	TRBV10-3	TRBJ1-2	-	TGTGCCATCAGTGCCGGGACCCCAGCTCTGGACACCTTC	CAISAGTPALDTF
-	TRBV28	TRBJ2-7	TRBD2	TGTGCCAGCAGTTTATTGGGACTAGCCCACGAGCAGTACTTC	CASSLLGLAHEQYF
-	TRBV5-1	TRBJ1-4	TRBD1	TGCGCCAGCACACAGGGGCAGACTAATGAAAAACTGTTTTTT	CASTQGQTNEKLFF
few	TRBV12-3/TRBV12-4	TRBJ2-1	TRBD2	TGTGCCAGCAGGTATAGGACTAGCGTCGTCAATGAGCAGTTCTTC	CASRYRTSVVNEQFF
-	TRBV4-3	TRBJ2-1	TRBD2	TGCGCCAGCAGCCTCCCGCTAGCGGGGGGGAAAAATGAGCAGTTCTTC	CASSLPLAGGKNEQFF
-	TRBV5-8	TRBJ2-7	TRBD1	TGTGCCAGCAGCTTGATGGGACAGGCGCCCTACGAGCAGTACTTC	CASSLMGQAPYEQYF
-	TRBV15	TRBJ1-2	TRBD1	TGTGCCACCAGCAGAGTGGACAGGGCTAACTATGGCTACACCTTC	CATSRVDRANYGYTF
few	TRBV4-3	TRBJ2-7	TRBD1	TGCGCCAGCAGCCAAGATGTTACGGACAGGGGCTCCTACGAGCAGTACTTC	CASSQDVTDRGSYEQYF
-	TRBV10-2	TRBJ2-4	-	TGCGCCAGCAGTGAGTCACTAATTGAAAACATTCAGTACTTC	CASSESLIENIQYF
-	TRBV27	TRBJ1-5	-	TGTGCCAGCAGTTTATCTATTGGTCAGCCCCAGCATTTT	CASSLSIGQPQHF
few	TRBV27	TRBJ1-6	-	TGTGCCAGCAGTGCCGCAAATTTCTATAATTCACCCCTCCACTTT	CASSAANFYNSPLHF
-	TRBV6-2/TRBV6-3	TRBJ2-5	TRBD1	TGTGCCAGCAGCATACAGGGACAGACCCAAGAGACCCAGTACTTC	CASSIQGQTQETQYF
-	TRBV2	TRBJ2-7	-	TGTGCCAGCGAGTATGGGAGCTCCTACGAGCAGTACTTC	CASEYGSSYEQYF
-	TRBV5-6	TRBJ2-4	TRBD2	TGTGCCAGCAGCTTTCATCAAGCGGGGGGAAACATTCAGTACTTC	CASSFHQAGGNIQYF
-	TRBV20-1	TRBJ1-5	TRBD1	TGCAGTGCTTGGACAGGGCCGAATCAGCCCCAGCATTTT	CSAWTGPNQPQHF
few	TRBV7-2	TRBJ2-3	TRBD2	TGTGCCAGCAGCTTAGGGACTAGCGGGGGGTCCACAGATACGCAGTATTTT	CASSLGTSGGSTDTQYF
-	TRBV18	TRBJ1-4	TRBD1	TGTGCCAGCTCACCCCGACAGGGGGTCCTTATGACTAATGAAAAACTGTTTTTT	CASSPRQGVLMTNEKLFF
-	TRBV4-2	TRBJ1-6	-	TGTGCCAGCAGCCAAGAGGGGACCGGGGCGTCAAATTCACCCCTCCACTTT	CASSQEGTGASNSPLHF
few	TRBV7-2	TRBJ2-2	TRBD1	TGTGCCAGCAGCTTAGAGGACAGGATCGGGGAGCTGTTTTTT	CASSLEDRIGELFF
-	TRBV7-9	TRBJ1-2	TRBD1	TGTGCCAGCAGCGCGGGACAGGCTAACTATGGCTACACCTTC	CASSAGQANYGYTF
-	TRBV6-6	TRBJ2-7	TRBD1	TGTGCCAGCAGTCAGGTCGGACAGGGCCACGAGCAGTACTTC	CASSQVGQGHEQYF
-	TRBV6-2/TRBV6-3	TRBJ1-2	-	TGTGCCAGCAGGGACGGGCTGAACTATGGCTACACCTTC	CASRDGLNYGYTF
-	TRBV28	TRBJ2-2	-	TGTGCCAGCAGGGAATCGGTCGTATCGAACACCGGGGAGCTGTTTTTT	CASRESVVSNTGELFF
-	TRBV18	TRBJ1-4	-	TGTGCCAGCTCAACGGCAGGGGCTAGTGAAAAACTGTTTTTT	CASSTAGASEKLFF
-	TRBV2	TRBJ2-7	-	TGTGCCAGCAGGCAGGGGTTCTACGAGCAGTACTTC	CASRQGFYEQYF
-	TRBV6-5	TRBJ2-1	-	TGTGCCAGCAGTTACGACCCCGGAGGGGCGGGTGAGCAGTTCTTC	CASSYDPGGAGEQFF
-	TRBV7-2	TRBJ1-4	-	TGTGCCAGCAGTATAGCGGGGTCCAATGAAAAACTGTTTTTT	CASSIAGSNEKLFF
-	TRBV7-2	TRBJ2-1	TRBD1	TGTGCCAGCAGCCGACAACAGGGGAATGAGCAGTTCTTC	CASSRQQGNEQFF
-	TRBV6-5	TRBJ2-3	TRBD2	TGTGCCAGCAGTCGGGACTACTTAGATACGCAGTATTTT	CASSRDYLDTQYF
-	TRBV2	TRBJ2-1	TRBD2	TGTGCCAGCAGTGGGGGGACTACCCCCTACAATGAGCAGTTCTTC	CASSGGTTPYNEQFF
-	TRBV5-1	TRBJ2-7	-	TGCGCCAGCAGCTTGGATATCAACGGAAGCGAGCAGTACTTC	CASSLDINGSEQYF
-	TRBV7-6	TRBJ2-7	-	TGTGCCAGCAGCTTAGATCCCCGGGGGGCATCTGAGCAGTACTTC	CASSLDPRGASEQYF
-	TRBV7-2	TRBJ1-2	-	TGTGCCAGCAGCCCAGCATTGGACAGATTCTATGGCTACACCTTC	CASSPALDRFYGYTF
-	TRBV9	TRBJ1-2	-	TGTGCCAGCAGCGTAGGACACGGCGGGTCTAACTATGGCTACACCTTC	CASSVGHGGSNYGYTF
-	TRBV6-6	TRBJ2-7	TRBD1	TGTGCCAGCAGTTACCTACAGGGGGGCGAGCAGTACTTC	CASSYLQGGEQYF
-	TRBV10-3	TRBJ1-2	TRBD1	TGTGCCATCAGTGAGGCCGACGGGACAGGGGACCGCTACACCTTC	CAISEADGTGDRYTF
few	TRBV10-3	TRBJ2-4	-	TGTGCCACCGGAGGGGCCTTGGACATTCAGTACTTC	CATGGALDIQYF
-	TRBV6-2/TRBV6-3	TRBJ2-5	-	TGTGCCAGCAGATTAGACACGGGCGGGACCCAGTACTTC	CASRLDTGGTQYF